This TCR beta chain derives from a study of T cells in Graves' hyperthyroidism and ophthalmopathy. Amplified TCR beta CDR3 regions derived from RNA transcripts. An initial round of RT-PCR targeting the TCR CDR3 relied on the HTBI primer set. TCRdb analysed the multiplex PCR reads with MiXCR anew, one entry per CDR3 protein. The table records some 740,000 distinct CDR3 sequences, around 15% of them present only once. V dropped 6 bases and J dropped 7 bases, with 7 bases sitting between them. Germline lookup yields CDR1 SNHLY and CDR2 FYNNEI. This CDR3 spans 12 amino acids. Study observations and caveats: Most thyroid-expanded clonotypes above 0.001 were also found in blood.

This clonotype has at least ten counts. Its cognate antigen is unknown. This sequence originates from a woman aged 18-30 years with Graves' hyperthyroidism. The chain couples TRBV2 to TRBJ1-6; no clear D. Sequenced input: blood. The CDR3 here is CASRAYNSPLHF. CDR3 nucleotide sequence: TGTGCCAGCAGGGCGTACAATTCACCCCTCCACTTT.